The next 26 T cell receptor beta chains were all read from a single sample in a study of blood T cell repertoires in COVID-19. Clones were read by immunoSEQ multiplex PCR, and TCRdb kept only the in-frame ones, dropping some. Of about 72,000 clones in the sample, around 78% were seen once. Sequenced sample: peripheral blood. These receptors were taken from a woman over 75 with acute or convalescent COVID-19.

CDR3 amino acids: CASAPGGAGNTIYF. In nucleotides, the CDR3 is TGTGCCAGCGCTCCAGGGGGCGCCGGAAACACCATATATTTT. The genes are TRBV25-1 and TRBJ1-3; 8 bases map to TRBD1. Unmatched junction bases numbered 7, after V lost 8 bases and J lost 4 bases. The germline V gene has CDR1 MGHDK and CDR2 SYGVNS. CDR3 length equals 14 residues. The full variable domain, completed using reference TRBV25-1 and TRBJ1-3, is EADIYQTPRYLVIGTGKKITLECSQTMGHDKMYWYQQDPGMELHLIHYSYGVNSTEKGDLSSESTVSRIRTEHFPLTLESARPSHTSQYLCASAPGGAGNTIYFGEGSWLTVV.

The chain uses TRBV19 and TRBJ1-1; D gene unclear. V shed 9 bases and J shed 4 bases, with 9 bases lying between them. Germline assignment: CDR1 LNHDA and CDR2 SQIVND (reference sequence). The CDR3 runs to 11 residues. Here the CDR3 reads CASISFTEAFF. CDR3 nucleotides: TGTGCCAGCATCAGTTTCACTGAAGCTTTCTTT.

For the CDR3, the DNA is TGTGCCAGCTCACCAGACGGACAGCTCTATGGCTACACCTTC. It encodes CASSPDGQLYGYTF. The chain joins TRBV18 to TRBJ1-2; TRBD1 is a possible D gene (6 bases). Looked up from germline, CDR1 is KGHSH and CDR2 is LQKENI. V lost 2 bases, J lost 4 bases, and 11 bases lay in between. The CDR3 consists of 14 residues.

This clone was seen a handful of times. The rearrangement uses TRBV10-3 and TRBJ2-3, with 9 bases that match TRBD1. Germline loops: CDR1 ENHRY, CDR2 SYGVKD. The CDR3 is 14 amino acids. V lost 11 bases and J lost 4; bases outside the gene matches: 10. CDR3 protein: CAVNPGQGADTQYF. Written as DNA, the CDR3 is TGTGCCGTAAATCCGGGACAGGGAGCAGATACGCAGTATTTT.

The chain uses TRBV6-1 and TRBJ1-2; maybe TRBD1 (6 bases). Germline CDR1 MNHNS, CDR2 SASEGT. Trimming left V 1 base short and J 4 bases short, with 7 bases between. CDR3 length: 13 amino acids. CDR3 DNA: TGTGCCAGCAGTGAAGACAGGGTCTATGGCTACACCTTC. It encodes CASSEDRVYGYTF.

The genes are TRBV7-2 and TRBJ1-2; TRBD1 might be the D (6 bases). Germline loops: CDR1 SGHTA, CDR2 FQGNSA. V dropped 5 bases and J dropped 2 bases, with 18 bases sitting between them. The CDR3 runs 16 residues. The DNA for the CDR3 is TGTGCCAGCAGCCCGGGAGGGGGTAACGGAAACTATGGCTACACCTTC. Amino acids: CASSPGGGNGNYGYTF.

This chain links TRBV9 with TRBJ2-3; 10 nucleotides align to TRBD2. J gave up 4 bases and V 6 bases, and 8 bases lay outside the gene matches. The germline V gene encodes CDR1 SGDLS and CDR2 YYNGEE. This CDR3 contains 15 residues. The CDR3 DNA sequence: TGTGCCAGCACGCCTAGCGGGAGTTGGGCAGATACGCAGTATTTT. As protein: CASTPSGSWADTQYF.

This sequence joins TRBV5-1 and TRBJ2-2, with D possibly TRBD2 on 6 matching bases. Germline V gene sequence: CDR1 SGHRS, CDR2 YFSETQ. Trimming stripped 4 bases from V and 4 bases from J, with 14 bases between. CDR3 length equals 15 residues. This CDR3 is CASSPAEGGTGELFF. The CDR3 DNA follows: TGCGCCAGCAGCCCTGCCGAGGGAGGCACCGGGGAGCTGTTTTTT.

About this clone itself: An end of the junction does not agree with germline; a read error may underlie this. The J gene is TRBJ2-2, the V gene TRBV7-7; 9 positions agree with TRBD1. This CDR3 region has 17 residues. The germline V gene has CDR1 SSHAT and CDR2 FNYEAQ (reference sequence). The CDR3 is CASSLEQGAVNTGELFF. In nucleotides, the CDR3 is TGTGCTAGCAGCCTAGAACAGGGGGCGGTGAACACCGGGGAGCTGTTTTTT.

The chain combines TRBV5-5 with TRBJ2-2, with D possibly matching TRBD2 (5 bases). The CDR3 totals 14 residues. V lost 8 bases and J lost 1, with 12 bases in between. CDR1 and CDR2 (germline): SGHKS, YYEKEE (reference sequence). The CDR3 protein is CASLRVLNTGELFF. The CDR3 nucleotides are TGTGCCAGTCTGCGGGTGCTGAACACCGGGGAGCTGTTTTTT. Based on the CDR3 plus reference TRBV5-5 and TRBJ2-2, the full variable domain is DAGVTQSPTHLIKTRGQQVTLRCSPISGHKSVSWYQQVLGQGPQFIFQYYEKEERGRGNFPDRFSARQFPNYSSELNVNALLLGDSALYLCASLRVLNTGELFFGEGSRLTVL.

The chain is built from TRBV21-1 and TRBJ2-7; the table's TRBD1 call for D was not verified on the DNA. TRBV21-1 represents a pseudogene. This CDR3 has 22 amino acids. The CDR3 coding sequence is TGTGCCAGCAGCATGGGACAGGAGATTTTGGTTGCTAAAGATCCTTCCTCCTACGAGCAGTACTTC. Translated: CASSMGQEILVAKDPSSYEQYF.

The chain couples TRBV9 to TRBJ2-7; 8 bases fit TRBD1. CDR1 and CDR2 (germline): SGDLS, YYNGEE. With V trimmed by 0 bases and J by 6 bases, 14 bases remained unmatched. CDR3 length: 17 residues. This chain's CDR3 is CASSVVGRTGSVGEQYF. In nucleotides, the CDR3 is TGTGCCAGCAGCGTAGTAGGGCGGACAGGGAGTGTGGGCGAGCAGTACTTC.

The chain links TRBV14 to TRBJ1-6; possible D gene TRBD1, 5 bases. CDR3 length equals 18 residues. Trimming left V 1 base short and J 6 bases short, with 19 bases between. Germline V lookup: CDR1 SGHDN, CDR2 FVKESK. CDR3 region: CASSQGRGRLLSNSPLHF. CDR3 nucleotides: TGTGCCAGCAGCCAAGGGAGGGGCCGCCTCCTAAGTAATTCACCCCTCCACTTT.

The chain links TRBV12-3 or TRBV12-4 to TRBJ2-7; D unresolved. There are 13 residues in the CDR3. The germline V and J ends were trimmed by 1 base and 3 bases, with 7 bases remaining between them. CDR3 in DNA: TGTGCCAGCAGTTTAGGCTACGACTACGAGCAGTACTTC. Its protein is CASSLGYDYEQYF.

The V call is TRBV6-1, the J call TRBJ1-6; possibly TRBD1 for D (6 bases). The CDR3 has 15 amino acids. The V end was cut by 1 base, the J end by 10 bases, with 14 bases between. Germline V gene lookup returns CDR1 MNHNS and CDR2 SASEGT. CDR3 in amino acids: CASSEGNRVGSPLHF. The CDR3 DNA follows: TGTGCCAGCAGTGAAGGTAACAGGGTTGGCTCACCCCTCCACTTT.

The chain recombines TRBV5-6 with TRBJ1-2; perhaps TRBD1 as D (6 bases). The CDR3 loop spans 13 amino acids. CDR1 SGHDT and CDR2 YYEEEE come from the germline V gene. Trimming took off 4 bases at V and 6 bases at J, with 13 bases between the two ends. CDR3 region: CASSLQGANGYTF. The CDR3, as DNA: TGTGCCAGCAGCCTACAGGGAGCCAATGGCTACACCTTC.

The chain recombines TRBV7-3 with TRBJ1-1; D unclear. Trimming stripped 2 bases from V and 5 bases from J, with 9 bases between. Germline V gene data show CDR1 as SGHTA and CDR2 as FQGTGA. The length of the CDR3 is 13 residues. CDR3 bases: TGTGCCAGCAGCTTACAGGATGGGACTGAAGCTTTCTTT. Encoded protein: CASSLQDGTEAFF. The whole variable domain, remainder taken from reference TRBV7-3 and TRBJ1-1, is GAGVSQTPSNKVTEKGKYVELRCDPISGHTALYWYRQSLGQGPEFLIYFQGTGAADDSGLPNDRFFAVRPEGSVSTLKIQRTERGDSAVYLCASSLQDGTEAFFGQGTRLTVV.

This chain links TRBV13 with TRBJ2-7, with 11 bases that match TRBD2. The length of the CDR3 is 17 residues. Germline-derived CDR1 and CDR2 are PRHDT and FYEKMQ (reference sequence). Germline trimming cut 4 bases from V and 2 bases from J; bases unmatched to any gene: 10. Here the CDR3 DNA reads TGTGCCAGCAGCTCCAAACTAGCGGGGGTGGCCCCCTACGAGCAGTACTTC. It specifies CASSSKLAGVAPYEQYF.

This chain joins TRBV6-1 and TRBJ1-2, with 8 bases aligning to TRBD1. The length of the CDR3 is 16 residues. Germline CDR1 is MNHNS and CDR2 is SASEGT. V gave up 2 bases and J gave up 1 base; unmatched junction bases: 6. The DNA of the CDR3 is TGTGCCAGCAGTGAAACGGACAGGGAGATTAACTATGGCTACACCTTC. It is translated as CASSETDREINYGYTF.

This chain joins TRBV7-9 and TRBJ1-1, with 11 bases that match TRBD1. The CDR3 runs to 15 residues. V gave up 3 bases and J gave up 6 bases; unmatched junction bases: 6. CDR1 SEHNR and CDR2 FQNEAQ come from the germline V gene (reference sequence). As DNA, the CDR3 is TGTGCCAGCAGCTTTGCTGGACAGGGGGCGGCTGAAGCTTTCTTT. This sequence encodes CASSFAGQGAAEAFF.

V and J are TRBV10-3 and TRBJ1-1; a possible D gene is TRBD1 (6 bases). Trimming pared 5 bases from V and 8 bases from J, leaving 12 bases between. CDR1 is ENHRY, CDR2 SYGVKD, per germline. The CDR3 is 12 residues long. The CDR3 bases are TGTGCCATCAGTACGGTCGGGACAGAAGCTTTCTTT. Amino acids: CAISTVGTEAFF.

The chain is built from TRBV28 and TRBJ2-3; 14 positions agree with TRBD2. The junction had 13 bases not matched to a gene; V was cut back by 6 bases and J by 2 bases. The germline V gene encodes CDR1 MDHEN and CDR2 SYDVKM. The CDR3 is 19 amino acids. CDR3 DNA: TGTGCCAGCAGCCAATCGGGACTAGCGGGAGTTTCCCTCACAGATACGCAGTATTTT. Protein: CASSQSGLAGVSLTDTQYF.

This clone turned up a few times. The chain employs TRBV13 and TRBJ1-2; unclear D gene. Trimming took 1 base from V and 6 from J, leaving 15 bases between them. Germline CDR1 is PRHDT and CDR2 is FYEKMQ (reference sequence). This CDR3 has 15 residues. The CDR3 DNA sequence: TGTGCCAGCAGCTTAGAGGTCAGGTCGTTAGATGGCTACACCTTC. As protein: CASSLEVRSLDGYTF.

This clone was detected a few times. The CDR3 region is CASSEGRIYNEQFF. CDR3 nucleotide sequence: TGTGCCAGCAGTGAAGGGCGGATTTACAATGAGCAGTTCTTC. V is TRBV6-1 and J is TRBJ2-1, with no clear D. V was cut by 1 base and J by 4 bases, with 8 bases left in between. Germline assignment: CDR1 MNHNS and CDR2 SASEGT. There are 14 residues in the CDR3.

CDR3 protein: CASSYRGVVADTQYF. CDR3 nucleotides: TGTGCCAGCAGCTACAGGGGAGTTGTAGCAGATACGCAGTATTTT. V gene TRBV5-6 combines with J gene TRBJ2-3, with 7 bases matching TRBD1. Trimming cost V 3 bases and J 4 bases; bases outside gene matches: 8. The CDR3 loop spans 15 amino acids. The germline V gene has CDR1 SGHDT and CDR2 YYEEEE.

The chain carries TRBV7-8 and TRBJ2-7, with D uncertain. This CDR3 region has 13 residues. V lost 3 bases and J lost 4, with 10 bases in between. Per the germline V gene, CDR1 is SGHVS and CDR2 is FQNEAQ. CDR3 region: CASSFVVEYEQYF. CDR3 nucleotides: TGTGCCAGCAGCTTCGTAGTAGAGTACGAGCAGTACTTC.